The 5 T cell receptor beta chains listed next were all sequenced from one sample in a study of post-analysis software for immune sequencing data (dated by TCRdb to 2013 to 2016). Library construction relied on PCR. The instrument was an Illumina HiSeq 2500. To reduce PCR and sequencing biases, unique molecular identifiers were built into the TCR beta cDNA libraries. In-frame beta chains were kept once TCRdb had trimmed the public reads at Q25 with fastp and called clones with MiXCR. Each CDR3 protein gets just one entry, which takes the most common genes and DNA from the rows behind it. The sample table shows hundreds of thousands of distinct CDR3 sequences, and 30% are seen once. The top ten clones comprise approximately 0.6% of the sample. Antigens of these TCRs are unknown. What the research found in general, with its limitations: Roughly 5 TRBV segments, including TRBV5-6, TRBV5-1 and TRBV20-1, were significantly more frequent in patients than controls.

The specimen sequenced was blood. These receptor sequences come from a girl under 18 with multiple sclerosis.

Only a few counts were recorded for this clonotype. The V call is TRBV7-2, the J call TRBJ1-2; perhaps TRBD1 as D (5 bases). V dropped 2 bases and J dropped 4 bases, with 14 bases sitting between them. Germline V gene sequence: CDR1 SGHTA, CDR2 FQGNSA. CDR3 length equals 15 residues. This chain's CDR3 is CASSLSPAGSYGYTF. In nucleotides, the CDR3 is TGTGCCAGCAGCTTAAGCCCGGCAGGGAGCTATGGCTACACCTTC.

In this sample, this clonotype turned up a few times. One end of the junction varies from germline; a read error may be responsible. This sequence joins TRBV12-3 or TRBV12-4 and TRBJ1-1; D is possibly TRBD1 (5 bases). The CDR3 is made up of 14 amino acids. The CDR3 reads CASSPAGAGTEAFF. CDR3 nucleotides: TGTGCCAGCAGCCCCGCCGGGGCGGGCACTGAGGCTTTCTTT.

This clonotype was counted a few times. The chain employs TRBV20-1 and TRBJ2-4; 12 positions agree with TRBD2. The germline V gene encodes CDR1 DFQATT and CDR2 SNEGSKA (reference sequence). The V and J ends lost 4 bases and 2 bases, in that order; junction bases with no gene match: 9. The CDR3 sequence is 17 residues long. CDR3 protein: CSATSLAGGSTKNIQYF. Here the CDR3 DNA reads TGCAGTGCTACATCCCTAGCGGGAGGGTCGACCAAAAACATTCAGTACTTC.

This clonotype was seen a handful of times. The chain links TRBV6-5 to TRBJ1-2; TRBD1 might be the D (5 bases). Trimming removed 7 bases at V and 6 bases at J, with 15 bases between. Germline loops: CDR1 MNHEY, CDR2 SVGAGI. This CDR3 has 13 amino acids. The CDR3 DNA reads as TGTGCCAGCATTCAGGGTACCCATAATGGCTACACCTTC. It is translated as CASIQGTHNGYTF.

This chain joins TRBV5-1 and TRBJ1-1; 7 bases are shared with TRBD1. The germline V gene has CDR1 SGHRS and CDR2 YFSETQ. With 0 bases clipped from V and 6 bases from J, the junction kept 5 bases outside the gene matches. This CDR3 is 14 amino acids long. In DNA form, the CDR3 reads TGCGCCAGCAGCTTGGAGGGGGCAGACCCTGAAGCTTTCTTT. Translation gives CASSLEGADPEAFF.